These 25 T cell receptor beta chains were sequenced from one sample in a study of T-cell memory formation after mild COVID-19. TCRdb recomputed calls from the 5' RACE reads with MiXCR, one row per CDR3 protein. This sample has 400,000 to 550,000 distinct CDR3 sequences; around a quarter occur once, and the top ten carry around 12%. The specimen was PBMCs or a T cell subset sorted from them (not recorded which). Source of these receptors: an adult woman who had mild COVID-19 (a few samples of this study predate the infection). Cell type and time point are not known.

The rearrangement joins TRBV20-1 to TRBJ2-7; 10 nucleotides match TRBD2. Germline CDR1 is DFQATT and CDR2 is SNEGSKA (reference sequence). The ends lost 2 bases at V and 0 bases at J; junction bases unmatched: 7. The CDR3 extends over 16 amino acids. Written as DNA, the CDR3 is TGCAGTGCTAGAATAGCGGGGGGCTTTAACTCCTACGAGCAGTACTTC. Its protein is CSARIAGGFNSYEQYF.

This chain uses TRBV6-6 with TRBJ2-5; 9 positions match TRBD2. Trimming cost V 8 bases and J 7 bases; bases outside gene matches: 5. Per germline, CDR1 MNHNY and CDR2 SVGAGI (reference sequence). The CDR3 is 12 amino acids. The CDR3 here is CASVSGSATQYF. The CDR3, as DNA: TGTGCCAGCGTTAGCGGGAGTGCGACCCAGTACTTC.

The J gene is TRBJ2-1, the V gene TRBV5-1, with a tentative D call TRBD1 (5 bases). The ends were cut back, 4 bases at V and 6 bases at J, with 17 bases in the middle. The CDR3 sequence is 15 residues long. Per the germline V gene, CDR1 is SGHRS and CDR2 is YFSETQ. DNA of the CDR3: TGCGCCAGCAGCCCAGGGCTCCAAAAGCCCAATGAGCAGTTCTTC. It codes for CASSPGLQKPNEQFF.

This clonotype was observed a handful of times. The chain combines TRBV3-1 with TRBJ1-1, with TRBD1 as a possible D gene (5 bases). The CDR3 totals 16 residues. V lost 5 bases and J 0 bases, leaving 16 bases between the germline ends. In germline, CDR1 is LGHDT, CDR2 YNNKEL (reference sequence). The CDR3 nucleotides are TGTGCCAGCAGCTCACAGGAGCAGGGTGTGAACACTGAAGCTTTCTTT. Its translation: CASSSQEQGVNTEAFF.

The table lists this clonotype with a few counts. In DNA form, the CDR3 reads TGTGCCACCAGTGACCGAACAGGGAGGGCCCAAGAGACCCAGTACTTC. Residues: CATSDRTGRAQETQYF. The chain combines TRBV24-1 with TRBJ2-5; maybe TRBD2 (7 bases). V was clipped by 4 bases and J by 1 base, with 15 bases between them. Germline V gives CDR1 KGHDR, CDR2 SFDVKD. This CDR3 has 16 amino acids.

This CDR3 reads CASSLNTGALNIQYF. The CDR3 nucleotides read TGTGCCAGCAGTTTAAATACAGGGGCTTTAAACATTCAGTACTTC. The gene calls are TRBV28 and TRBJ2-4; TRBD1 matches at 7 bases. J lost 6 bases, V lost 2 bases, and 7 bases had no gene match. The CDR3 spans 15 residues. CDR1 and CDR2 from the germline V gene are MDHEN and SYDVKM.

The rearrangement uses TRBV11-2 and TRBJ2-3; no firm D call. Germline V lookup: CDR1 SGHAT, CDR2 FQNNGV. This CDR3 is 16 amino acids long. V was pared by 5 bases and J by 5 bases, with 20 bases between. CDR3 residues: CASSPQPAPLLDTQYF. The CDR3 DNA sequence: TGTGCCAGCAGCCCGCAACCGGCCCCCCTACTAGATACGCAGTATTTT.

The chain is built from TRBV4-2 and TRBJ2-5; 10 nucleotides align to TRBD2. The CDR3 extends over 15 amino acids. Germline V CDR1 and CDR2: LGHNA, YNFKEQ. J was trimmed by 4 bases and V by 1 base; bases with no gene match: 3. Here the CDR3 reads CASSQGSGGAETQYF. CDR3 nucleotides: TGTGCCAGCAGCCAAGGGAGCGGGGGGGCAGAGACCCAGTACTTC.

The chain recombines TRBV6-5 with TRBJ2-5; 12 bases are a match to TRBD2. V shed 6 bases and J 2 bases; nucleotides not matched to a gene: 4. The CDR3 extends over 15 amino acids. From germline, CDR1 is MNHEY and CDR2 SVGAGI. The CDR3 loop is CASRRLAGEQETQYF. The DNA of the CDR3 is TGTGCCAGCAGAAGACTAGCGGGGGAACAAGAGACCCAGTACTTC.

This clonotype has just one count. This chain uses TRBV19 with TRBJ1-1; 7 bases line up with TRBD1. This CDR3 spans 14 amino acids. CDR1 and CDR2 (germline): LNHDA, SQIVND (reference sequence). The V segment lost 4 bases and the J segment 5 bases; nucleotides outside the gene matches: 7. CDR3 sequence reads: CASSTGQWGTEAFF. In DNA, the CDR3 is TGTGCCAGTAGTACGGGACAGTGGGGGACTGAAGCTTTCTTT.

This sequence joins TRBV19 and TRBJ2-3, with 8 positions matching TRBD2. This CDR3 is 15 amino acids long. The germline CDR1 and CDR2 sequences are LNHDA and SQIVND (reference sequence). V shed 4 bases and J 7 bases; nucleotides not matched to a gene: 10. The CDR3 bases are TGTGCCAGTAGTAAGGAAGCGGGGGTCAGGAATACGCAGTATTTT. Its translation: CASSKEAGVRNTQYF.

The chain is built from TRBV12-3 or TRBV12-4 and TRBJ2-1; D remains unclear. This CDR3 spans 15 amino acids. Between the trimmed V and J ends, which lost 7 bases and 10 bases, there was a span of 23 bases. DNA of the CDR3: TGTGCCAGCACCGAGAGTATAGGTGGATCCCGGGAGCAGTTCTTC. Translating it yields CASTESIGGSREQFF.

The chain recombines TRBV6-5 with TRBJ2-2, with 10 bases that match TRBD2. CDR3 length equals 21 residues. CDR1 is MNHEY, CDR2 SVGAGI, per germline. V was pared by 3 bases and J by 8 bases, with 24 bases of the junction left unmatched. This CDR3 reads CASSYFSFSVGLAGERGELFF. In DNA form, the CDR3 reads TGTGCCAGCAGTTATTTTTCTTTTTCAGTTGGTCTAGCGGGAGAGAGAGGGGAGCTGTTTTTT.

The chain uses TRBV12-3 or TRBV12-4 and TRBJ2-6; D is perhaps TRBD1 (6 bases). The CDR3 has 12 amino acids. Trimming shortened V by 3 bases and J by 15 bases, and 12 bases separated the two germline ends. The CDR3 DNA follows: TGTGCCAGCAGTTTCAGTCCAGGGGACCTGACTTTC. Protein: CASSFSPGDLTF.

The chain couples TRBV5-5 to TRBJ2-7, with no clear D. V lost 2 bases and J 6 bases, leaving 15 bases between the germline ends. This CDR3 comprises 14 residues. Germline values: CDR1 SGHKS, CDR2 YYEKEE (reference sequence). The DNA for the CDR3 is TGTGCCAGCAGCTTTTTGGCATTGGCGGTCGAGCAGTACTTC. Encoded protein: CASSFLALAVEQYF.

This clonotype was seen only a few times. This sequence joins TRBV5-1 and TRBJ2-7; 10 bases fit TRBD1. The germline CDR1 and CDR2 sequences are SGHRS and YFSETQ. J lost 2 bases, V lost 4 bases, and 6 bases had no gene match. The CDR3 is 15 residues long. This chain's CDR3 is CASSLRTGGTYEQYF. In DNA, the CDR3 is TGCGCCAGCAGCCTAAGGACAGGGGGAACCTACGAGCAGTACTTC.

This clonotype has more than one count but fewer than ten. This chain uses TRBV7-3 with TRBJ2-1, with 10 bases that match TRBD2. With 1 base clipped from V and 8 bases from J, the junction kept 8 bases outside the gene matches. CDR1 and CDR2 from the germline V gene are SGHTA and FQGTGA. This CDR3 contains 16 residues. DNA of the CDR3: TGTGCCAGCAGCTTAAATAGCGGGGGGATTACGGATGAGCAGTTCTTC. Its translation: CASSLNSGGITDEQFF.

There are a few counts of this clonotype. The V gene is TRBV7-9, the J gene TRBJ2-7; D ambiguous. The CDR3 is 12 residues long. Trimming cost V 5 bases and J 5 bases, with 10 bases left between them. Germline lookup yields CDR1 SEHNR and CDR2 FQNEAQ (reference sequence). Written as DNA, the CDR3 is TGTGCCAGCAGCCTCGGACCGGACGAGCAGTACTTC. It codes for CASSLGPDEQYF. Based on the CDR3 plus reference TRBV7-9 and TRBJ2-7, the full variable domain is DTGVSQNPRHKITKRGQNVTFRCDPISEHNRLYWYRQTLGQGPEFLTYFQNEAQLEKSRLLSDRFSAERPKGSFSTLEIQRTEQGDSAMYLCASSLGPDEQYFGPGTRLTVT.

V gene TRBV29-1 combines with J gene TRBJ2-5; D is possibly TRBD2 (6 bases). V lost 6 bases, J lost 4 bases, and 15 bases lay in between. This CDR3 has 13 residues. In germline, CDR1 is SQVTM, CDR2 ANQGSEA. CDR3 protein: CSVARTTGETQYF. Here the CDR3 DNA reads TGCAGCGTGGCCCGGACTACGGGAGAGACCCAGTACTTC. Variable domain in full (rest from reference TRBV29-1 and TRBJ2-5): SAVISQKPSRDICQRGTSLTIQCQVDSQVTMMFWYRQQPGQSLTLIATANQGSEATYESGFVIDKFPISRPNLTFSTLTVSNMSPEDSSIYLCSVARTTGETQYFGPGTRLLVL.

The rearrangement links TRBV19 to TRBJ2-1; D not resolved. The CDR3 is 14 residues long. The V gene lost 1 base and the J gene lost 5 bases, with 9 bases spanning the gap. Germline V gene sequence: CDR1 LNHDA, CDR2 SQIVND (reference sequence). The CDR3 is CASSIGPGDNEQFF. The CDR3 DNA reads TGTGCCAGTAGTATAGGACCTGGGGACAATGAGCAGTTCTTC. The full variable domain, its missing parts supplied by reference TRBV19 and TRBJ2-1, is DGGITQSPKYLFRKEGQNVTLSCEQNLNHDAMYWYRQDPGQGLRLIYYSQIVNDFQKGDIAEGYSVSREKKESFPLTVTSAQKNPTAFYLCASSIGPGDNEQFFGPGTRLTVL.

The CDR3 DNA follows: TGCGCCAGCAGCCAAGAAATGGGGAGCTCCTACGAGCAGTACTTC. This gives the protein CASSQEMGSSYEQYF. This rearrangement joins TRBV4-3 to TRBJ2-7, with D possibly being TRBD2 (5 bases). The V end was cut by 0 bases, the J end by 0 bases, with 9 bases between. This CDR3 region has 15 residues. CDR1 LGHNA and CDR2 YSLEER come from the germline V gene.

In this sample, this clonotype turned up a few times. The rearrangement joins TRBV9 to TRBJ1-2, with TRBD1 matching over 7 bases. Germline values: CDR1 SGDLS, CDR2 YYNGEE. V lost 3 bases to trimming and J lost 1 base; unmatched junction nucleotides: 6. This CDR3 region has 15 residues. CDR3 amino acids: CASSAGQAINYGYTF. CDR3 bases: TGTGCCAGCAGCGCTGGACAGGCAATTAACTATGGCTACACCTTC.

This chain connects TRBV3-1 to TRBJ1-5; D call uncertain. V lost 1 base and J 3 bases, leaving 10 bases between the germline ends. This CDR3 has 15 amino acids. Germline lookup yields CDR1 LGHDT and CDR2 YNNKEL (reference sequence). CDR3 loop: CASSQVSGINQPQHF. In nucleotides, the CDR3 is TGTGCCAGCAGCCAAGTCTCCGGGATCAATCAGCCCCAGCATTTT.

This clonotype was observed a handful of times. The J gene is TRBJ1-4, the V gene TRBV7-8; perhaps TRBD1 as D (5 bases). The V gene lost 3 bases and the J gene lost 3 bases, with 11 bases spanning the gap. CDR1 and CDR2 from the germline V gene are SGHVS and FQNEAQ. The CDR3 is made up of 15 amino acids. This CDR3 is CASSFTGGANEKLFF. CDR3 coding DNA: TGTGCCAGCAGCTTTACCGGGGGTGCTAATGAAAAACTGTTTTTT.

The V call is TRBV4-3, the J call TRBJ2-7; 10 nucleotides line up with TRBD2. CDR3 length: 15 amino acids. V lost 2 bases and J lost 6; bases outside the gene matches: 7. Germline CDR1 reads LGHNA; CDR2 reads YSLEER. CDR3 in amino acids: CASSQTGLAGVEQYF. The CDR3, as DNA: TGCGCCAGCAGCCAAACAGGGCTAGCGGGAGTCGAGCAGTACTTC.